The following is a TCR beta chain sequence with its context. Source study methods: Reference gene primers were amplified, and this amplification served to estimate nucleated cell counts. Method: immunoSEQ multiplex PCR; TCRdb's copy keeps in-frame clones and lacks some. The V and J calls and clone size were taken over from that table, and D and trimming were inferred from the DNA. Among some 26,000 clones listed, approximately 91% were seen once. The CDR3 length is 17 residues. These data are taken from a study of blood T cell repertoires in COVID-19. Whole-study context: T cells, B-cell-depleted T cells, or PBMCs supplied cDNA or gDNA.

This clonotype was sampled from a man between 65 and 85 years old with active COVID-19. This chain connects TRBV21-1 to TRBJ2-5; the table calls TRBD2, which could not be checked here. TRBV21-1 is flagged as a pseudogene. Sequencing input: peripheral blood. CDR3 sequence reads: CASRIGLATGEGETQYF. Written as DNA, the CDR3 is TGTGCCAGCAGGATAGGACTAGCGACGGGCGAGGGGGAGACCCAGTACTTC.